The 27 T cell receptor beta chains presented below share a single source sample, sequenced in a study of blood T cell repertoires in COVID-19. Some clones are missing from TCRdb's copy, which holds only in-frame ones; the method was immunoSEQ multiplex PCR. The sample consists of about 440,000 clones, roughly nine tenths of them appearing once. The sequenced material came from PBMCs or T cells enriched from blood (not recorded which). Receptors were obtained from a woman aged 18 to 35 with acute COVID-19.

CDR3 coding DNA: TGTGCCAGCAGTTTAGGGGACAGGGAGAACTATGAGCAGTTCTTC. Translation: CASSLGDRENYEQFF. The chain combines TRBV28 with TRBJ2-1; the match to TRBD1 covers 9 bases. With 2 bases clipped from V and 8 bases from J, the junction kept 7 bases outside the gene matches. This CDR3 comprises 15 residues. The germline gives CDR1 MDHEN, CDR2 SYDVKM.

The CDR3 bases are TGTGCCAGCAGCTTAGAAGGGGGGGCTTGGAATGAGCAGTTCTTC. As protein: CASSLEGGAWNEQFF. J is TRBJ2-1 and V is TRBV11-3; a possible D gene is TRBD2 (7 bases). The V gene lost 0 bases and the J gene lost 7 bases, with 13 bases spanning the gap. The CDR3 covers 15 residues. Germline values: CDR1 SGHNT, CDR2 YENEEA.

The rearrangement links TRBV5-1 to TRBJ1-2, with D maybe TRBD1 (5 bases). The V end was cut by 2 bases, the J end by 1 base, with 15 bases between. In germline, CDR1 is SGHRS, CDR2 YFSETQ. This CDR3 is 16 amino acids long. The CDR3 DNA follows: TGCGCCAGCAGCTTTACACCTCAGGGATTTAACTATGGCTACACCTTC. Protein: CASSFTPQGFNYGYTF.

This clone was observed once. This chain links TRBV27 with TRBJ1-6, with a possible D match to TRBD1 (6 bases). Germline CDR1 MNHEY, CDR2 SMNVEV (reference sequence). The CDR3 spans 19 residues. With 4 bases removed from V and 0 bases from J, the gap between germline ends came to 19 bases. This CDR3 reads CASSSILSGDSSYNSPLHF. Written as DNA, the CDR3 is TGTGCCAGCAGTTCCATCCTTTCAGGGGATAGCTCCTATAATTCACCCCTCCACTTT.

The V call is TRBV19, the J call TRBJ1-5; 8 bases agree with TRBD1. Germline V gene sequence: CDR1 LNHDA, CDR2 SQIVND (reference sequence). The CDR3 is 14 amino acids. The J segment lost 6 bases and the V segment lost 4 bases, leaving 5 bases of the junction unmatched. CDR3 protein: CASSSQGAVQPQHF. The CDR3 nucleotides are TGTGCCAGTAGTAGTCAGGGGGCCGTTCAGCCCCAGCATTTT.

The CDR3 protein is CASSPRGADGELFF. The CDR3, as DNA: TGCGCCAGCAGCCCCCGGGGGGCCGACGGGGAGCTGTTTTTT. The rearrangement joins TRBV10-1 to TRBJ2-2; D may be TRBD2 (7 bases). The CDR3 consists of 14 residues. Germline CDR1 WNHNN, CDR2 SYGVQD (reference sequence). With 6 bases removed from V and 7 bases from J, the gap between germline ends came to 15 bases.

The chain uses TRBV2 and TRBJ2-2, with 8 bases fitting TRBD1. CDR3 length: 15 amino acids. The germline V gene encodes CDR1 SNHLY and CDR2 FYNNEI. J was trimmed by 6 bases and V by 3 bases; bases with no gene match: 6. CDR3 in amino acids: CASSDRDRGPGELFF. The CDR3 DNA follows: TGTGCCAGCAGTGATCGAGACAGGGGACCCGGGGAGCTGTTTTTT.

J is TRBJ1-5 and V is TRBV7-8; 8 positions agree with TRBD1. This CDR3 region has 15 residues. The V gene end was trimmed by 1 base and the J gene end by 5 bases; junction bases not matched to a gene: 4. Germline V lookup: CDR1 SGHVS, CDR2 FQNEAQ. The CDR3 DNA sequence: TGTGCCAGCAGCTTAGACAGGGGGGCGTATCAGCCCCAGCATTTT. Translated: CASSLDRGAYQPQHF.

The rearrangement links TRBV5-1 to TRBJ2-1, with 8 bases identical to TRBD2. The junction had 13 bases not matched to a gene; V was cut back by 0 bases and J by 8 bases. Germline V CDR1 and CDR2: SGHRS, YFSETQ. This CDR3 is 17 amino acids long. The CDR3 bases are TGCGCCAGCAGCTTGGCCCTTAGCGGGGCCAACGGGGATGAGCAGTTCTTC. The encoded protein is CASSLALSGANGDEQFF.

This clone was detected only once. This chain links TRBV12-3 or TRBV12-4 with TRBJ1-4, with 8 bases lining up with TRBD1. CDR3 length: 11 residues. J lost 12 bases, V lost 5 bases, and 2 bases had no gene match. The CDR3 DNA is TGTGCCAGCAGTGCGGACAGGGAACTGTTTTTT. The encoded protein is CASSADRELFF.

The V gene is TRBV9, the J gene TRBJ1-2, with D perhaps matching TRBD1 (6 bases). CDR3 length equals 15 residues. Germline CDR1 SGDLS, CDR2 YYNGEE. Deletions cut 0 bases from V and 4 bases from J, with 13 bases between. CDR3 residues: CASSVAFTRGYGYTF. In nucleotides, the CDR3 is TGTGCCAGCAGCGTAGCTTTTACCAGGGGCTATGGCTACACCTTC. Complete variable domain (other parts from reference TRBV9 and TRBJ1-2): DSGVTQTPKHLITATGQRVTLRCSPRSGDLSVYWYQQSLDQGLQFLIQYYNGEERAKGNILERFSAQQFPDLHSELNLSSLELGDSALYFCASSVAFTRGYGYTFGSGTRLTVV.

The chain joins TRBV29-1 to TRBJ1-2; D is uncertain. The CDR3 contains 12 residues. Germline V CDR1 and CDR2: SQVTM, ANQGSEA. V shed 5 bases and J shed 4 bases, with 11 bases lying between them. The CDR3, as DNA: TGCAGCGTTTCGGGGAACTTCTATGGCTACACCTTC. It specifies CSVSGNFYGYTF.

Note on this clone: The junction departs from the called germline gene at one end, perhaps through a read error. The CDR3, as DNA: TGTGCCAGCAGTCCTCCATATTGGGACAGGGGACCTGGGTTT. Residues: CASSPPYWDRGPGF. This rearrangement joins TRBV28 to TRBJ1-1, with 10 nucleotides matching TRBD1. The CDR3 length is 14 residues. Germline loops: CDR1 MDHEN, CDR2 SYDVKM.

As for this clone: The sample contains more than one DNA sequence encoding this CDR3. J is TRBJ2-7 and V is TRBV5-4, with a tentative D call TRBD2 (5 bases). The germline gives CDR1 SGHNT, CDR2 YYREEE (reference sequence). The CDR3 is made up of 13 amino acids. Deletions cut 1 base from V and 2 bases from J, with 7 bases between. In nucleotides, the CDR3 is TGTGCCAGCAGCTTGCGGGGAACCTACGAGCAGTACTTC. Amino acid sequence: CASSLRGTYEQYF.

A remark on this clone: Other DNA sequences from this sample encode an identical CDR3 as well. The chain is built from TRBV7-2 and TRBJ1-1, with a tentative D call TRBD1 (6 bases). This CDR3 contains 13 residues. Looked up from germline, CDR1 is SGHTA and CDR2 is FQGNSA. V lost 6 bases and J 1 base, leaving 9 bases between the germline ends. The CDR3 reads CASSLDRNTEAFF. CDR3 coding DNA: TGTGCCAGCAGTTTGGACAGGAACACTGAAGCTTTCTTT.

The V gene is TRBV7-9, the J gene TRBJ2-7; perhaps TRBD1 as D (6 bases). The CDR3 spans 14 residues. The V gene lost 4 bases and the J gene lost 2 bases, with 12 bases spanning the gap. Germline V gives CDR1 SEHNR, CDR2 FQNEAQ (reference sequence). The CDR3: CASSSTGLPYEQYF. CDR3 nucleotides: TGTGCCAGCAGCTCTACAGGGTTGCCCTACGAGCAGTACTTC. Supplemented by reference TRBV7-9 and TRBJ2-7, the full variable domain reads DTGVSQNPRHKITKRGQNVTFRCDPISEHNRLYWYRQTLGQGPEFLTYFQNEAQLEKSRLLSDRFSAERPKGSFSTLEIQRTEQGDSAMYLCASSSTGLPYEQYFGPGTRLTVT.

CDR3 region: CASSGSHLTGGGSPLHF. For the CDR3, the DNA is TGCGCCAGCAGTGGTTCTCATTTGACAGGGGGCGGTTCACCCCTCCACTTT. This chain joins TRBV10-2 and TRBJ1-6, with TRBD1 matching over 10 bases. The germline V gene has CDR1 WSHSY and CDR2 SAAADI. The CDR3 length is 17 residues. Trimming took 4 bases from V and 9 from J; bases not matched to a gene: 12.

The CDR3 loop is CSAQERYEQYF. The CDR3 DNA reads as TGCAGTGCACAAGAGCGGTACGAGCAGTACTTC. The gene calls are TRBV20-1 and TRBJ2-7; weak D call: TRBD2 (5 bases). The germline V gene has CDR1 DFQATT and CDR2 SNEGSKA (reference sequence). CDR3 size: 11 residues. Trimming took 6 bases from V and 4 from J, leaving 10 bases between them.

This chain connects TRBV29-1 to TRBJ1-2; perhaps TRBD1 as D (6 bases). This CDR3 has 12 residues. The V and J ends lost 5 bases and 0 bases respectively, with 7 bases between them. Looked up from germline, CDR1 is SQVTM and CDR2 is ANQGSEA. The CDR3 is CSVSGANYGYTF. CDR3 coding DNA: TGCAGCGTTTCAGGGGCTAACTATGGCTACACCTTC.

This rearrangement joins TRBV6-5 to TRBJ1-5, with 7 bases identical to TRBD1. Germline V lookup: CDR1 MNHEY, CDR2 SVGAGI. This CDR3 is 15 amino acids long. V shed 6 bases and J 3 bases; nucleotides not matched to a gene: 8. CDR3 sequence reads: CASSQRQGVNQPQHF. CDR3 coding DNA: TGTGCCAGCAGCCAAAGACAGGGCGTCAATCAGCCCCAGCATTTT.

This clone was detected only once. This chain links TRBV7-8 with TRBJ1-5, with no clear D. CDR1 is SGHVS, CDR2 FQNEAQ, per germline. The CDR3 sequence is 14 residues long. V gave up 5 bases and J gave up 4 bases, with 12 bases separating them. The CDR3 bases are TGTGCCAGCAGCACCGGACTAGGGAATCAGCCCCAGCATTTT. Protein sequence: CASSTGLGNQPQHF.

The gene calls are TRBV7-6 and TRBJ2-3; D remains unclear. Trimming stripped 2 bases from V and 0 bases from J, with 6 bases between. Germline V gives CDR1 SGHVS, CDR2 FNYEAQ. The CDR3 is 14 residues long. The CDR3 here is CASSLSSSTDTQYF. CDR3 nucleotides: TGTGCCAGCAGCTTATCGTCTAGCACAGATACGCAGTATTTT.

This sequence joins TRBV21-1 and TRBJ2-2; the D call TRBD2 from the table was never checked on the DNA. TRBV21-1 is flagged as a pseudogene. The CDR3 covers 15 residues. In DNA form, the CDR3 reads TGTGCCAGCAGCAAAGAGGCTAGCGGGACCGGGGAGCTGTTTTTT. Encoded protein: CASSKEASGTGELFF.

The rearrangement uses TRBV11-2 and TRBJ2-5, with a possible D match to TRBD1 (6 bases). The CDR3 covers 15 residues. The germline CDR1 and CDR2 sequences are SGHAT and FQNNGV. V lost 2 bases, J lost 1 base, and 11 bases lay in between. In DNA, the CDR3 is TGTGCCAGCAGCTTACGCACAGGGTTCCAAGAGACCCAGTACTTC. Translated, it gives CASSLRTGFQETQYF. Together with reference TRBV11-2 and TRBJ2-5, the CDR3 gives the full variable domain: EAGVAQSPRYKIIEKRQSVAFWCNPISGHATLYWYQQILGQGPKLLIQFQNNGVVDDSQLPKDRFSAERLKGVDSTLKIQPAKLEDSAVYLCASSLRTGFQETQYFGPGTRLLVL.

This clone was seen a single time. The J gene is TRBJ2-7, the V gene TRBV2; D remains ambiguous. Germline V gene sequence: CDR1 SNHLY, CDR2 FYNNEI. V was clipped by 7 bases and J by 2 bases, with 6 bases between them. The CDR3 covers 11 residues. In DNA, the CDR3 is TGTGCCAGCATGGCCCCCTACGAGCAGTACTTC. Translation: CASMAPYEQYF.

The CDR3 nucleotides read TGTGCCAGTAGTACGACCCCAGGGGGCTCTGAAGCTTTCTTT. Translating gives CASSTTPGGSEAFF. The chain employs TRBV19 and TRBJ1-1, with 8 bases aligning to TRBD1. V dropped 4 bases and J dropped 6; count of bases not matched to a gene: 7. From germline, CDR1 is LNHDA and CDR2 SQIVND (reference sequence). The CDR3 sequence is 14 residues long. Together with reference TRBV19 and TRBJ1-1, the CDR3 gives the full variable domain: DGGITQSPKYLFRKEGQNVTLSCEQNLNHDAMYWYRQDPGQGLRLIYYSQIVNDFQKGDIAEGYSVSREKKESFPLTVTSAQKNPTAFYLCASSTTPGGSEAFFGQGTRLTVV.

This clone occurred once. J is TRBJ2-1 and V is TRBV6-2 or TRBV6-3; TRBD2 aligns across 10 bases. Germline V gene lookup returns CDR1 MNHEY and CDR2 SVGEGT. CDR3 size: 15 residues. After removal of 2 bases from V and 7 bases from J, the junction contained 5 bases not matched to a gene. CDR3 nucleotides: TGTGCCAGCAGTTACGTACAGCGGGAGGGGAATGAGCAGTTCTTC. It codes for CASSYVQREGNEQFF.